Shown below are 17 T cell receptor beta chains from a single sample sequenced in a study of T cell responses to AZD1222 COVID-19 vaccine (dated by TCRdb to the early 2020s). Libraries were made using the immunoSEQ multiplex PCR assay. TCRdb obtained this table from immuneACCESS and retained in-frame rearrangements with V and J assigned. These tables miss some clones; where compared with another copy, unresolved V genes account for less than half of the shortfall, and the remainder is unexplained. The sample contains 190,000 or so clones, about 89% of them found a single time. The ten largest clones represent nearly 3.5% of the sample. The intended sense of this specimen's time point label: about 28 days (+/-7) after the second vaccine dose. The sample here was peripheral blood, taken 28 days after the second AZD1222 dose. Receptors originate from an adult who received the AZD1222 COVID-19 vaccine.

The chain links TRBV4-1 to TRBJ1-5; maybe TRBD1 (5 bases). Trimming removed 3 bases at V and 9 bases at J, with 15 bases between. Germline V CDR1 and CDR2: MGHRA, YSYEKL. CDR3 size: 14 residues. This CDR3 is CASSQRQVRGPQHF. The CDR3 DNA sequence: TGCGCCAGCAGCCAGCGGCAGGTGAGGGGGCCCCAGCATTTT.

J is TRBJ2-3 and V is TRBV2; 10 positions agree with TRBD2. The CDR3 is 18 residues long. Trimming at V came to 0 bases and at J to 5 bases, leaving 11 bases not matched to a gene. Germline V gene lookup returns CDR1 SNHLY and CDR2 FYNNEI. The CDR3 DNA is TGTGCCAGCAGTGAAGCGAGGCCGGGGCTAGCGGGAGTAGATACGCAGTATTTT. It codes for CASSEARPGLAGVDTQYF.

The chain uses TRBV30 and TRBJ1-2; no clear D. Germline V CDR1 and CDR2: GTSNPN, SVGIG (reference sequence). The CDR3 covers 11 residues. Trimming pared 0 bases from V and 7 bases from J, leaving 6 bases between. In DNA, the CDR3 is TGTGCCTGGAGTGTGGGGATTGGCTACACCTTC. This codes for CAWSVGIGYTF.

The sample holds a few counts of this clone. This chain joins TRBV24-1 and TRBJ1-1; D gene uncertain. Germline CDR1 and CDR2: KGHDR and SFDVKD. The CDR3 loop spans 13 amino acids. Trimming shortened V by 3 bases and J by 3 bases, and 7 bases separated the two germline ends. CDR3 sequence (DNA): TGTGCCACCAGTGATGGGCTTTACACTGAAGCTTTCTTT. Protein: CATSDGLYTEAFF.

V and J are TRBV5-6 and TRBJ1-1; the D is unclear. Germline values: CDR1 SGHDT, CDR2 YYEEEE. CDR3 length: 14 amino acids. The ends were cut back, 2 bases at V and 0 bases at J, with 8 bases in the middle. In nucleotides, the CDR3 is TGTGCCAGCAGCTTCGGGGTCTTGAACACTGAAGCTTTCTTT. Translating gives CASSFGVLNTEAFF. The variable domain in full, completed from reference TRBV5-6 and TRBJ1-1, reads DAGVTQSPTHLIKTRGQQVTLRCSPKSGHDTVSWYQQALGQGPQFIFQYYEEEERQRGNFPDRFSGHQFPNYSSELNVNALLLGDSALYLCASSFGVLNTEAFFGQGTRLTVV.

This clone appeared a single time. The rearrangement links TRBV27 to TRBJ2-2; TRBD1 aligns across 7 bases. V gave up 2 bases and J gave up 1 base; unmatched junction bases: 1. Germline CDR1 is MNHEY and CDR2 is SMNVEV (reference sequence). This CDR3 spans 15 amino acids. The CDR3 sequence is CASSLRQGNTGELFF. In nucleotides, the CDR3 is TGTGCCAGCAGTTTAAGACAGGGGAACACCGGGGAGCTGTTTTTT.

The J gene is TRBJ2-1, the V gene TRBV9; tentatively, D is TRBD1 (5 bases). The ends were cut back, 4 bases at V and 8 bases at J, with 13 bases in the middle. This CDR3 region has 13 residues. Germline V gives CDR1 SGDLS, CDR2 YYNGEE. This CDR3 is CASSWGPVDEQFF. In DNA form, the CDR3 reads TGTGCCAGCAGCTGGGGCCCGGTGGATGAGCAGTTCTTC.

The V and J genes are TRBV7-2 and TRBJ1-1; 8 bases are shared with TRBD1. With 0 bases clipped from V and 7 bases from J, the junction kept 7 bases outside the gene matches. The CDR3 runs 15 residues. Germline V CDR1 and CDR2: SGHTA, FQGNSA. CDR3 in DNA: TGTGCCAGCAGCTTAGCGTCAGGACAGGGCTATGAAGCTTTCTTT. Translated, it gives CASSLASGQGYEAFF.

The rearrangement joins TRBV24-1 to TRBJ2-7, with D tentatively TRBD2 (6 bases). The CDR3 has 14 residues. Germline V gene lookup returns CDR1 KGHDR and CDR2 SFDVKD. V lost 6 bases, J lost 1 base, and 12 bases lay in between. The CDR3: CATSPSGGSYEQYF. In nucleotides, the CDR3 is TGTGCCACCAGTCCTAGTGGAGGGTCCTACGAGCAGTACTTC.

The rearrangement uses TRBV12-3 or TRBV12-4 and TRBJ1-4; no definite D call. The CDR3 is 13 amino acids. Trimming took 6 bases from V and 10 from J, leaving 15 bases between them. CDR3 sequence: CASRAGESGKLFF. CDR3 DNA sequence: TGTGCCAGCAGAGCCGGGGAGTCAGGAAAACTGTTTTTT.

This clone showed up just a few times. The J gene is TRBJ1-2, the V gene TRBV6-5; the D gene is possibly TRBD1 (5 bases). The CDR3 runs to 16 residues. CDR1 is MNHEY and CDR2 is SVGAGI in the germline V gene. Trimming shortened V by 0 bases and J by 6 bases, and 17 bases separated the two germline ends. The CDR3 is CASSYSTARALNGYTF. CDR3 in DNA: TGTGCCAGCAGTTACTCGACAGCGCGAGCTTTAAATGGCTACACCTTC.

This rearrangement joins TRBV28 to TRBJ1-5, with 10 positions matching TRBD1. Germline V lookup: CDR1 MDHEN, CDR2 SYDVKM. The CDR3 consists of 18 residues. V was clipped by 5 bases and J by 7 bases; unmatched bases: 17. The CDR3 DNA reads TGTGCCAGCAGTGCTTTTATTCCGGGACAGGGGATGCGGCAGCCCCAGCATTTT. Residues: CASSAFIPGQGMRQPQHF.

The chain is built from TRBV5-1 and TRBJ2-7; 8 bases map to TRBD2. The CDR3 totals 15 residues. Germline V gene lookup returns CDR1 SGHRS and CDR2 YFSETQ. J was trimmed by 5 bases and V by 2 bases; bases with no gene match: 9. The CDR3 nucleotides read TGCGCCAGCAGCTTCCTTCCGGGAGGGAGGGACGAGCAGTACTTC. Translation: CASSFLPGGRDEQYF.

This clone was counted once. The chain combines TRBV6-5 with TRBJ1-6; D not certain. Trimming stripped 7 bases from V and 10 bases from J, with 11 bases between. The CDR3 is made up of 12 amino acids. In germline, CDR1 is MNHEY, CDR2 SVGAGI. Here the CDR3 reads CASTGGFSPLHF. CDR3 nucleotides: TGTGCCAGCACAGGCGGGTTCTCACCCCTCCACTTT.

This chain links TRBV30 with TRBJ2-1; 7 bases are a match to TRBD2. CDR3 length equals 14 residues. CDR1 is GTSNPN and CDR2 is SVGIG in the germline V gene (reference sequence). V lost 5 bases, J lost 8 bases, and 12 bases stayed unmatched. CDR3 sequence (DNA): TGTGCCTGGCATTTAACGGGAGGCGCGCATGAGCAGTTCTTC. It encodes CAWHLTGGAHEQFF.

For this clone: An end of the junction differs from the germline gene, which may be a read error. J is TRBJ2-1 and V is TRBV4-2; D call uncertain. From germline, CDR1 is LGHNA and CDR2 YNFKEQ. The CDR3 is made up of 16 amino acids. CDR3 protein: CASSQARVGGYNEQFF. The DNA of the CDR3 is TGTGCCAGCAGCCAAGCAAGAGTGGGTGGCTACAACGAGCAGTTCTTC.

The chain has TRBV20-1 and TRBJ2-5; weak D call: TRBD2 (6 bases). Trimming stripped 7 bases from V and 4 bases from J, with 10 bases between. In germline, CDR1 is DFQATT, CDR2 SNEGSKA (reference sequence). This CDR3 has 11 amino acids. Written as DNA, the CDR3 is TGCAGTGGGGACTTCGGAGAGACCCAGTACTTC. Translating gives CSGDFGETQYF.